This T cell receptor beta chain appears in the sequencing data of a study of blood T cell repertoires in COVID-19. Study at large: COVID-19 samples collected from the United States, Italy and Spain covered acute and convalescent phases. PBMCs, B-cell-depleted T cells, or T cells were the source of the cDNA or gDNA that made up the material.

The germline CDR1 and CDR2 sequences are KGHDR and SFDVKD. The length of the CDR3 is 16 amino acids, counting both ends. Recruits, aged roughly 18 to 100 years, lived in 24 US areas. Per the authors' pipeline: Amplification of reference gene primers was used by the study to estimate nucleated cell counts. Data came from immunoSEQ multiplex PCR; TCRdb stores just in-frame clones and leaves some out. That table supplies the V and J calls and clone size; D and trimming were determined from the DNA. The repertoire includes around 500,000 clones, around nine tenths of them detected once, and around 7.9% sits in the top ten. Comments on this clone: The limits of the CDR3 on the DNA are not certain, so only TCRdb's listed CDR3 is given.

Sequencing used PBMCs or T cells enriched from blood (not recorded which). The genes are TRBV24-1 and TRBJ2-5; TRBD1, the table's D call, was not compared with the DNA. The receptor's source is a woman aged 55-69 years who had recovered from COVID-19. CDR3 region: CATSDFGPGGKETQYF.